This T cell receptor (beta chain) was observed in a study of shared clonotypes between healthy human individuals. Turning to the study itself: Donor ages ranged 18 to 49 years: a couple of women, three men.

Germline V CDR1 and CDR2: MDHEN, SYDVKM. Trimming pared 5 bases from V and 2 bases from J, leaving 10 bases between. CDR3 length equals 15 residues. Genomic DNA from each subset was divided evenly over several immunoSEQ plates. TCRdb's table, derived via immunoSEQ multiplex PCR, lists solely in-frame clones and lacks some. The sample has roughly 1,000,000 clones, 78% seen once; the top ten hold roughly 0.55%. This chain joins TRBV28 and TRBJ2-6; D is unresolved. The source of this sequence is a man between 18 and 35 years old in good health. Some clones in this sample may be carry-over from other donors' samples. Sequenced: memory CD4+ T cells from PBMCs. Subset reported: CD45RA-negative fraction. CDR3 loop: CASSGIDAGANVLTF. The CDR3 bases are TGTGCCAGCAGTGGGATTGATGCTGGGGCCAACGTCCTGACTTTC.